The 20 T cell receptor beta chains given below trace back to one sample, sequenced in a study of identifying expanded T cells in peripheral blood. Some clones are missing from TCRdb's copy, which holds only in-frame ones; the method was immunoSEQ multiplex PCR. The table has over 100,000 clones, around 90% seen once. The sample comprised blood. These receptors were obtained from a person aged 18 to 75 in good health.

With respect to this clone: Its ends do not fully match the called genes, so a read error is possible. This chain links TRBV7-3 with TRBJ2-2, with D perhaps TRBD2 (6 bases). The CDR3 totals 15 residues. CDR1 and CDR2 from the germline V gene are SGHTA and FQGTGA. The CDR3 nucleotides are TGTGCCAGTAGCTTGGGGCTAGCGACCACCGGGGAGCTGTTTTTT. Its protein is CASSLGLATTGELFF.

The rearrangement links TRBV5-1 to TRBJ2-3; 14 nucleotides line up with TRBD2. Trimming took 3 bases from V and 3 from J; bases not matched to a gene: 3. This CDR3 region has 16 residues. Germline-derived CDR1 and CDR2 are SGHRS and YFSETQ. CDR3 in DNA: TGCGCCAGCAGCTCGGGACTAGCGGGAGAGACAGATACGCAGTATTTT. Protein: CASSSGLAGETDTQYF.

The chain is built from TRBV2 and TRBJ2-1; TRBD1 is a possible D gene (6 bases). The V gene lost 4 bases and the J gene lost 7 bases, with 14 bases spanning the gap. This CDR3 has 14 residues. Germline V gene data show CDR1 as SNHLY and CDR2 as FYNNEI. The CDR3 region has the DNA TGTGCCAGCAGTGGCCTCTTACAGGGAAATGAGCAGTTCTTC. It specifies CASSGLLQGNEQFF.

The chain is built from TRBV14 and TRBJ2-2; possibly TRBD2 for D (5 bases). The CDR3 extends over 13 amino acids. V shed 7 bases and J shed 7 bases, with 13 bases lying between them. Germline V gives CDR1 SGHDN, CDR2 FVKESK. CDR3 nucleotides: TGTGCCAGCAATCAAGTGGGAGACGGGGAGCTGTTTTTT. This encodes CASNQVGDGELFF. Combining the CDR3 with reference TRBV14 and TRBJ2-2 gives the whole variable domain EAGVTQFPSHSVIEKGQTVTLRCDPISGHDNLYWYRRVMGKEIKFLLHFVKESKQDESGMPNNRFLAERTGGTYSTLKVQPAELEDSGVYFCASNQVGDGELFFGEGSRLTVL.

The genes are TRBV6-5 and TRBJ1-5; no firm D call. V lost 4 bases and J 3 bases, leaving 13 bases between the germline ends. Germline CDR1 is MNHEY and CDR2 is SVGAGI. The CDR3 is made up of 15 amino acids. The CDR3 sequence is CASSSTGVNNQPQHF. Here the CDR3 DNA reads TGTGCCAGCAGTTCGACCGGGGTAAACAATCAGCCCCAGCATTTT.

The chain has TRBV5-1 and TRBJ1-2, with 9 bases lining up with TRBD1. Germline V gene sequence: CDR1 SGHRS, CDR2 YFSETQ. J was trimmed by 4 bases and V by 2 bases; bases with no gene match: 9. CDR3 size: 16 residues. CDR3 amino acids: CASSLAGTGLFYGYTF. As DNA, the CDR3 is TGCGCCAGCAGCTTAGCCGGGACAGGGCTTTTCTATGGCTACACCTTC.

V gene TRBV11-2 combines with J gene TRBJ2-3; 9 bases are a match to TRBD2. Germline-derived CDR1 and CDR2 are SGHAT and FQNNGV. Trimming removed 1 base from V and 3 bases from J; junction bases left unmatched: 11. CDR3 length equals 18 residues. CDR3 sequence reads: CASSLGGTSLWVTDTQYF. The CDR3 nucleotides are TGTGCCAGCAGCTTAGGCGGGACTAGCTTATGGGTTACAGATACGCAGTATTTT.

The chain employs TRBV2 and TRBJ1-2, with D possibly TRBD1 on 5 matching bases. The V end was cut by 6 bases, the J end by 5 bases, with 16 bases between. The V gene's germline CDR1 is SNHLY and CDR2 FYNNEI. The CDR3 has 14 residues. As DNA, the CDR3 is TGTGCCAGCAGGCCCGACAGCCCCCGGTATGGCTACACCTTC. Its protein product is CASRPDSPRYGYTF. The full variable domain, its missing parts supplied by reference TRBV2 and TRBJ1-2, is EPEVTQTPSHQVTQMGQEVILRCVPISNHLYFYWYRQILGQKVEFLVSFYNNEISEKSEIFDDQFSVERPDGSNFTLKIRSTKLEDSAMYFCASRPDSPRYGYTFGSGTRLTVV.

This sequence joins TRBV5-4 and TRBJ1-2; a possible D gene is TRBD1 (6 bases). There are 13 residues in the CDR3. Germline V gives CDR1 SGHNT, CDR2 YYREEE (reference sequence). V was trimmed by 4 bases and J by 8 bases, leaving 15 bases between them. CDR3 in DNA: TGTGCCAGCAGCGTTCAGGGGTTGGGGGGCTACACCTTC. It translates to CASSVQGLGGYTF.

The chain has TRBV7-3 and TRBJ2-1; the D gene is possibly TRBD1 (5 bases). Germline-derived CDR1 and CDR2 are SGHTA and FQGTGA. The V end lost 0 bases, the J end lost 5 bases, and 11 bases lay between the germline ends. The CDR3 runs 15 residues. CDR3: CASSLTRATNNEQFF. CDR3 nucleotide sequence: TGTGCCAGCAGCTTAACCAGGGCTACAAACAATGAGCAGTTCTTC.

V is TRBV15 and J is TRBJ1-6; a weak D match, TRBD1 (5 bases). Trimming took 4 bases from V and 9 from J, leaving 13 bases between them. The CDR3 runs 14 residues. CDR1 is LNHNV, CDR2 YYDKDF, per germline (reference sequence). The CDR3 bases are TGTGCCACCAGCAAAACAGGAATAGTTTCACCCCTCCACTTT. Residues: CATSKTGIVSPLHF.

The rearrangement joins TRBV5-4 to TRBJ2-5; TRBD1 matches at 7 bases. V gave up 4 bases and J gave up 4 bases; unmatched junction bases: 4. The germline gives CDR1 SGHNT, CDR2 YYREEE (reference sequence). The length of the CDR3 is 13 residues. This CDR3 is CASSRTGGETQYF. CDR3 sequence (DNA): TGTGCCAGCAGCCGGACAGGAGGAGAGACCCAGTACTTC.

The chain is built from TRBV7-2 and TRBJ1-4; D is undetermined. The germline CDR1 and CDR2 sequences are SGHTA and FQGNSA. The ends were cut back, 4 bases at V and 3 bases at J, with 6 bases in the middle. The CDR3 is 13 amino acids. This chain's CDR3 is CASSSVANEKLFF. CDR3 bases: TGTGCCAGCAGCTCGGTCGCTAATGAAAAACTGTTTTTT.

The sample holds one count of this clone. The genes are TRBV10-2 and TRBJ2-7, with a weak D call TRBD2 (5 bases). Per germline, CDR1 WSHSY and CDR2 SAAADI. The CDR3 runs 15 residues. With 0 bases removed from V and 2 bases from J, the gap between germline ends came to 11 bases. The CDR3 region has the DNA TGCGCCAGCAGTGAGTCGAGCCTAGCAACCTACGAGCAGTACTTC. Encoded protein: CASSESSLATYEQYF.

DNA of the CDR3: TGTGCCAGCAGCTCCCAACCCCCCCCCGGGGAGACCCAGTACTTC. Its translation is CASSSQPPPGETQYF. The V call is TRBV7-3, the J call TRBJ2-5; D not certain. CDR3 length: 15 residues. Germline CDR1 SGHTA, CDR2 FQGTGA. Trimming removed 4 bases from V and 5 bases from J, with 17 bases in between.

V usage is TRBV7-9 and J usage is TRBJ2-1; 14 nucleotides match TRBD2. CDR1 is SEHNR, CDR2 FQNEAQ, per germline (reference sequence). This CDR3 has 18 residues. V trimming: 3 bases; J trimming: 0 bases; junction bases outside the gene matches: 4. CDR3 DNA sequence: TGTGCCAGCAGCTTGGGACTAGCGGGAGCGAGCTCCTACAATGAGCAGTTCTTC. It yields the protein CASSLGLAGASSYNEQFF.

The CDR3 here is CAWSEQGLSTDTQYF. CDR3 in DNA: TGTGCCTGGAGCGAACAGGGCCTAAGCACAGATACGCAGTATTTT. The chain has TRBV30 and TRBJ2-3, with a possible D match to TRBD1 (6 bases). This CDR3 is built from 15 residues. Germline CDR1 reads GTSNPN; CDR2 reads SVGIG (reference sequence). Trimming took off 3 bases at V and 0 bases at J, with 13 bases between the two ends.

The chain has TRBV5-1 and TRBJ1-4; D is ambiguous. Germline V gene sequence: CDR1 SGHRS, CDR2 YFSETQ. V was pared by 0 bases and J by 8 bases, with 11 bases between. The CDR3 runs 14 residues. The CDR3 sequence: CASSLVWGGEKLFF. The CDR3 DNA follows: TGCGCCAGCAGCTTGGTTTGGGGAGGAGAAAAACTGTTTTTT.

The CDR3 loop is CASSGPGGGAYEQYF. The DNA for the CDR3 is TGTGCCAGCAGTGGCCCTGGCGGGGGAGCCTACGAGCAGTACTTC. V and J are TRBV28 and TRBJ2-7, with TRBD2 identical over 7 bases. Germline trimming cut 5 bases from V and 2 bases from J; bases unmatched to any gene: 9. The CDR3 extends over 15 amino acids. Per the germline V gene, CDR1 is MDHEN and CDR2 is SYDVKM.

This chain uses TRBV15 with TRBJ1-3; D call uncertain. The CDR3 length is 15 residues. Per germline, CDR1 LNHNV and CDR2 YYDKDF (reference sequence). Trimming shortened V by 0 bases and J by 4 bases, and 10 bases separated the two germline ends. The CDR3 spells CATSRDRAPGNTIYF. The CDR3 DNA sequence: TGTGCCACCAGCAGAGATAGGGCACCGGGAAACACCATATATTTT.